Presented here are 25 T cell receptor beta chains from one specimen sequenced in a study of blood T cell repertoires in COVID-19. This table comes from immunoSEQ multiplex PCR, and its TCRdb copy is limited to in-frame clones, with some not included. Of fewer than 200,000 clones in the sample, 88% are singletons; the top ten hold roughly 9%. The sequencing input was PBMCs or T cells enriched from blood (not recorded which). These receptors were taken from a woman aged 18-29 years who had recovered from COVID-19.

This clone was counted a few times. The rearrangement uses TRBV6-5 and TRBJ1-5; 7 bases fit TRBD1. The CDR3 totals 15 residues. With 5 bases clipped from V and 3 bases from J, the junction kept 7 bases outside the gene matches. CDR1 is MNHEY, CDR2 SVGAGI, per germline. In DNA form, the CDR3 reads TGTGCCAGCAGTAGGCAGGGGGGTCTCAATCAGCCCCAGCATTTT. This sequence encodes CASSRQGGLNQPQHF.

The rearrangement links TRBV4-2 to TRBJ2-7; 13 bases fit TRBD2. The trim removed 4 bases at V and 2 bases at J, leaving 2 bases unmatched. The CDR3 contains 15 residues. CDR1 and CDR2 (germline): LGHNA, YNFKEQ. CDR3 amino acids: CASSPGTSGTYEQYF. In nucleotides, the CDR3 is TGTGCCAGCAGCCCTGGGACTAGCGGGACCTACGAGCAGTACTTC.

V and J are TRBV11-2 and TRBJ2-2, with 8 bases identical to TRBD1. The CDR3 runs to 14 residues. J was trimmed by 3 bases and V by 6 bases; bases with no gene match: 3. Germline V lookup: CDR1 SGHAT, CDR2 FQNNGV. Here the CDR3 DNA reads TGTGCCAGCAGAATGACAGGGGACACCGGGGAGCTGTTTTTT. Protein: CASRMTGDTGELFF.

This chain links TRBV19 with TRBJ2-7; 9 bases align to TRBD1. CDR3 length equals 16 residues. Looked up from germline, CDR1 is LNHDA and CDR2 is SQIVND (reference sequence). With 3 bases clipped from V and 5 bases from J, the junction kept 11 bases outside the gene matches. This CDR3 reads CASSIWTGADRDEQYF. The CDR3 coding sequence is TGTGCCAGTAGTATCTGGACAGGGGCGGATCGGGACGAGCAGTACTTC. The full variable domain, in which reference TRBV19 and TRBJ2-7 provide the parts outside the CDR3, is DGGITQSPKYLFRKEGQNVTLSCEQNLNHDAMYWYRQDPGQGLRLIYYSQIVNDFQKGDIAEGYSVSREKKESFPLTVTSAQKNPTAFYLCASSIWTGADRDEQYFGPGTRLTVT.

The chain recombines TRBV5-1 with TRBJ2-3, with D tentatively TRBD1 (5 bases). This CDR3 region has 14 residues. Germline CDR1 is SGHRS and CDR2 is YFSETQ. Trimming pared 0 bases from V and 3 bases from J, leaving 8 bases between. CDR3 nucleotides: TGCGCCAGCAGCTTGGGTGGGGCTACAGATACGCAGTATTTT. Protein: CASSLGGATDTQYF.

With respect to this clone: The junction does not match germline at one end; this may be a read error. This chain connects TRBV18 to TRBJ1-5; 9 nucleotides match TRBD1. CDR3 length: 14 residues. Germline CDR1 and CDR2: KGHSH and LQKENI. The CDR3 DNA is TGTGCCAGCTCTCCACAGGGGGCCAATCAGCCCCAGCATTTT. It codes for CASSPQGANQPQHF. Using reference TRBV18 and TRBJ1-5 for the parts outside the CDR3, the full variable domain is NAGVMQNPRHLVRRRGQEARLRCSPMKGHSHVYWYRQLPEEGLKFMVYLQKENIIDESGMPKERFSAEFPKEGPSILRIQQVVRGDSAAYFCASSPQGANQPQHFGDGTRLSIL.

The chain couples TRBV2 to TRBJ1-1; D possibly corresponds to TRBD1 (6 bases). Germline V gene lookup returns CDR1 SNHLY and CDR2 FYNNEI. Trimming took off 5 bases at V and 2 bases at J, with 15 bases between the two ends. CDR3 length: 15 amino acids. CDR3 sequence reads: CASSPPGTFNTEAFF. The CDR3, as DNA: TGTGCCAGCAGTCCCCCCGGGACATTTAACACTGAAGCTTTCTTT.

This chain joins TRBV4-2 and TRBJ1-1; D ambiguous. Trimming shortened V by 4 bases and J by 0 bases, and 18 bases separated the two germline ends. The V gene's germline CDR1 is LGHNA and CDR2 YNFKEQ. This CDR3 is 17 amino acids long. CDR3: CASSLLSLGGMNTEAFF. CDR3 sequence (DNA): TGTGCCAGCAGCCTCCTTTCTCTAGGCGGGATGAACACTGAAGCTTTCTTT.

The chain links TRBV18 to TRBJ1-1, with D possibly TRBD1 on 5 matching bases. Trimming stripped 3 bases from V and 0 bases from J, with 8 bases between. The CDR3 totals 14 residues. CDR1 is KGHSH and CDR2 is LQKENI in the germline V gene. The CDR3 reads CASSPGHLNTEAFF. The CDR3 nucleotides read TGTGCCAGCTCACCCGGACACTTGAACACTGAAGCTTTCTTT.

This rearrangement joins TRBV2 to TRBJ1-2; D remains unclear. This CDR3 region has 13 residues. Germline-derived CDR1 and CDR2 are SNHLY and FYNNEI. V lost 5 bases, J lost 8 bases, and 15 bases lay in between. For the CDR3, the DNA is TGTGCCAGCAGTTACGATCCGGTCGGGGGCTACACCTTC. Residues: CASSYDPVGGYTF.

V and J are TRBV6-2 or TRBV6-3 and TRBJ2-5; 8 nucleotides agree with TRBD2. CDR3 length: 17 residues. V lost 6 bases, J lost 3 bases, and 15 bases stayed unmatched. Germline-derived CDR1 and CDR2 are MNHEY and SVGEGT. CDR3 in DNA: TGTGCCAGCAGCCTCCTCTTGTACGGGGGGGCTGAAGAGACCCAGTACTTC. It encodes CASSLLLYGGAEETQYF.

This chain connects TRBV7-2 to TRBJ2-7; D is possibly TRBD2 (7 bases). Germline assignment: CDR1 SGHTA and CDR2 FQGNSA. Deletions cut 5 bases from V and 0 bases from J, with 20 bases between. This CDR3 has 17 amino acids. The CDR3 reads CASSPPRGGGSSYEQYF. The CDR3 nucleotides read TGTGCCAGCAGCCCCCCGAGGGGGGGCGGAAGCTCCTACGAGCAGTACTTC. The full variable domain, completed using reference TRBV7-2 and TRBJ2-7, is GAGVSQSPSNKVTEKGKDVELRCDPISGHTALYWYRQSLGQGLEFLIYFQGNSAPDKSGLPSDRFSAERTGGSVSTLTIQRTQQEDSAVYLCASSPPRGGGSSYEQYFGPGTRLTVT.

The rearrangement uses TRBV6-5 and TRBJ2-1, with a tentative D call TRBD2 (6 bases). The germline CDR1 and CDR2 sequences are MNHEY and SVGAGI. V was trimmed by 6 bases and J by 4 bases, leaving 13 bases between them. There are 14 residues in the CDR3. CDR3 protein: CASRKEGLYNEQFF. CDR3 DNA: TGTGCCAGCAGAAAGGAGGGTTTGTACAATGAGCAGTTCTTC.

The chain links TRBV3-1 (or the pseudogene TRBV3-2) to TRBJ1-6; possibly TRBD1 for D (5 bases). The CDR3 has 18 amino acids. The germline V and J ends were trimmed by 0 bases and 0 bases, with 12 bases remaining between them. Germline V gives CDR1 LGHDT, CDR2 YNNKEL (reference sequence). CDR3 sequence reads: CASSQDGAGGSYNSPLHF. Written as DNA, the CDR3 is TGTGCCAGCAGCCAAGATGGGGCGGGGGGCTCCTATAATTCACCCCTCCACTTT.

This clone was seen only once. The J gene is TRBJ1-3, the V gene TRBV30, with 10 bases aligning to TRBD1. The trim removed 1 base at V and 7 bases at J, leaving 4 bases unmatched. The CDR3 has 14 amino acids. Germline CDR1 reads GTSNPN; CDR2 reads SVGIG (reference sequence). The DNA for the CDR3 is TGTGCCTGGAGTGGAGGGACAGGGGCGAACACCATATATTTT. Translated, it gives CAWSGGTGANTIYF.

This clone has just one count. This rearrangement joins TRBV7-9 to TRBJ2-1; 16 nucleotides line up with TRBD2. This CDR3 has 16 residues. Trimming removed 3 bases from V and 6 bases from J; junction bases left unmatched: 2. The germline CDR1 and CDR2 sequences are SEHNR and FQNEAQ (reference sequence). In DNA, the CDR3 is TGTGCCAGCAGCTTGGGACTAGCGGGAGGGATCAATGAGCAGTTCTTC. Encoded protein: CASSLGLAGGINEQFF.

This clone was counted a few times. The chain uses TRBV5-6 and TRBJ2-2; 7 bases are a match to TRBD1. CDR3 length equals 14 residues. The J segment lost 7 bases and the V segment lost 0 bases, leaving 3 bases of the junction unmatched. Germline lookup yields CDR1 SGHDT and CDR2 YYEEEE. The CDR3 DNA reads TGTGCCAGCAGCTTGGGACAGGGCAGCGGGGAGCTGTTTTTT. Translation: CASSLGQGSGELFF.

CDR3: CASSPKEVDTQYF. The DNA of the CDR3 is TGTGCCAGCTCACCAAAAGAGGTAGATACGCAGTATTTT. V gene TRBV18 combines with J gene TRBJ2-3; D is unclear. The V gene lost 2 bases and the J gene lost 5 bases, with 8 bases spanning the gap. The germline CDR1 and CDR2 sequences are KGHSH and LQKENI. The CDR3 is 13 amino acids.

V gene TRBV6-5 combines with J gene TRBJ2-1; TRBD2 might be the D (5 bases). Trimming shortened V by 6 bases and J by 4 bases, and 13 bases separated the two germline ends. The CDR3 spans 14 residues. The germline gives CDR1 MNHEY, CDR2 SVGAGI. The CDR3 DNA follows: TGTGCCAGCAGCCCCCGGCGGGCATACAATGAGCAGTTCTTC. Its protein product is CASSPRRAYNEQFF.

This chain links TRBV29-1 with TRBJ2-7; tentative D call: TRBD2 (6 bases). CDR1 is SQVTM, CDR2 ANQGSEA, per germline. V lost 3 bases to trimming and J lost 6 bases, with 9 bases between them. CDR3 length: 11 amino acids. The CDR3 coding sequence is TGCAGCGTTGAGGCGGGGCCCGAGCAGTACTTC. It codes for CSVEAGPEQYF.

This clone was seen only once. The chain combines TRBV29-1 with TRBJ2-1; 9 bases are shared with TRBD1. There are 13 residues in the CDR3. Per the germline V gene, CDR1 is SQVTM and CDR2 is ANQGSEA. Trimming removed 1 base from V and 10 bases from J; junction bases left unmatched: 5. CDR3 protein: CSVEGGTGQEQFF. CDR3 in DNA: TGCAGCGTTGAAGGCGGGACAGGGCAAGAGCAGTTCTTC.

This clone occurred a few times. The chain joins TRBV19 to TRBJ1-3, with no clear D. V was clipped by 5 bases and J by 2 bases, with 7 bases between them. The V gene's germline CDR1 is LNHDA and CDR2 SQIVND (reference sequence). The CDR3 totals 13 residues. This chain's CDR3 is CASSQVAGNTIYF. Written as DNA, the CDR3 is TGTGCCAGTAGTCAGGTTGCTGGAAACACCATATATTTT.

This chain links TRBV3-1 (or the pseudogene TRBV3-2) with TRBJ1-4; D is unclear. Trimming took 11 bases from V and 0 from J, leaving 4 bases between them. This CDR3 contains 11 residues. Germline V gene sequence: CDR1 LGHDT, CDR2 YNNKEL (reference sequence). CDR3 sequence (DNA): TGTGCCTCCTCAACTAATGAAAAACTGTTTTTT. Translation gives CASSTNEKLFF.

V usage is TRBV19 and J usage is TRBJ2-4, with 14 bases lining up with TRBD2. Per germline, CDR1 LNHDA and CDR2 SQIVND (reference sequence). V trimming: 3 bases; J trimming: 3 bases; junction bases outside the gene matches: 13. This CDR3 has 20 residues. CDR3 sequence: CASSMLPPGLAGEGKNIQYF. In DNA, the CDR3 is TGTGCCAGTAGTATGCTACCGCCGGGACTAGCGGGAGAAGGCAAAAACATTCAGTACTTC.

This clone was seen more than once but under ten times. The chain is built from TRBV27 and TRBJ2-2, with 8 bases identical to TRBD1. V lost 6 bases and J lost 0; bases outside the gene matches: 3. The CDR3 covers 15 residues. Germline V lookup: CDR1 MNHEY, CDR2 SMNVEV (reference sequence). The CDR3 DNA follows: TGTGCCAGCAGGCGGGGACAGGCGAACACCGGGGAGCTGTTTTTT. Encoded protein: CASRRGQANTGELFF.